These 28 T cell receptor beta chains were sequenced from one sample in a study of blood T cell repertoires in COVID-19. The table came from immunoSEQ multiplex PCR; TCRdb's copy has only in-frame clones and leaves some out. Counted here are 200,000 to 300,000 clones, about four fifths occurring once; the ten biggest clones make up 7.5%. The sequencing sample was made of peripheral blood. These TCRs come from an elderly woman with COVID-19, enrolled during active disease.

The rearrangement joins TRBV6-1 to TRBJ1-2, with D perhaps matching TRBD1 (5 bases). In germline, CDR1 is MNHNS, CDR2 SASEGT. The CDR3 loop spans 14 amino acids. V gave up 0 bases and J gave up 6 bases, with 11 bases separating them. The CDR3 reads CASSEAGQGNGYTF. The DNA of the CDR3 is TGTGCCAGCAGTGAAGCGGGGCAGGGAAATGGCTACACCTTC.

The V call is TRBV5-1, the J call TRBJ2-7; D perhaps matches TRBD1 (6 bases). Trimming cost V 2 bases and J 2 bases, with 14 bases left between them. CDR1 is SGHRS, CDR2 YFSETQ, per germline. The CDR3 is made up of 15 amino acids. CDR3 DNA: TGCGCCAGCAGCTTCGGTCAGGGGCAAACCTACGAGCAGTACTTC. This encodes CASSFGQGQTYEQYF.

The V gene is TRBV29-1, the J gene TRBJ2-2; unclear D gene. The germline gives CDR1 SQVTM, CDR2 ANQGSEA. There are 13 residues in the CDR3. Trimming took off 4 bases at V and 1 base at J, with 7 bases between the two ends. DNA of the CDR3: TGCAGCGTTGTTTCCGGGAACACCGGGGAGCTGTTTTTT. Protein sequence: CSVVSGNTGELFF.

The V and J genes are TRBV4-2 and TRBJ1-5; 7 nucleotides align to TRBD1. This CDR3 has 15 residues. Per germline, CDR1 LGHNA and CDR2 YNFKEQ. V was clipped by 3 bases and J by 5 bases; unmatched bases: 7. The CDR3 protein is CASSQVGQVDQPQHF. The CDR3 coding sequence is TGTGCCAGCAGCCAGGTAGGACAGGTCGATCAGCCCCAGCATTTT.

The chain carries TRBV9 and TRBJ2-3; D is unresolved. V lost 1 base and J 6 bases, leaving 9 bases between the germline ends. Per germline, CDR1 SGDLS and CDR2 YYNGEE. This CDR3 comprises 13 residues. CDR3 in amino acids: CASSVSLVDTQYF. The DNA for the CDR3 is TGTGCCAGCAGCGTATCCCTAGTGGATACGCAGTATTTT.

This clone was detected once. This chain joins TRBV9 and TRBJ2-3; 8 bases line up with TRBD2. The CDR3 has 17 amino acids. The germline V gene encodes CDR1 SGDLS and CDR2 YYNGEE. The V gene end was trimmed by 2 bases and the J gene end by 1 base; junction bases not matched to a gene: 9. CDR3 coding DNA: TGTGCCAGCAGCGTGAATCCTACTAGCGGTGGCACAGATACGCAGTATTTT. It codes for CASSVNPTSGGTDTQYF.

V usage is TRBV7-8 and J usage is TRBJ1-2; a weak D match, TRBD1 (5 bases). V was clipped by 5 bases and J by 5 bases, with 9 bases between them. CDR3 length: 12 residues. CDR1 is SGHVS and CDR2 is FQNEAQ in the germline V gene. The CDR3 here is CASSPGEYGYTF. The CDR3, as DNA: TGTGCCAGCAGCCCGGGGGAGTATGGCTACACCTTC.

The chain uses TRBV6-5 and TRBJ1-1; 9 bases line up with TRBD1. Looked up from germline, CDR1 is MNHEY and CDR2 is SVGAGI. After removal of 6 bases from V and 5 bases from J, the junction contained 4 bases not matched to a gene. The CDR3 consists of 13 residues. Here the CDR3 DNA reads TGTGCCAGCAGAACCGACAGGGGGACTGAAGCTTTCTTT. It yields the protein CASRTDRGTEAFF.

The genes are TRBV6-6 and TRBJ1-1; perhaps TRBD1 as D (6 bases). There are 13 residues in the CDR3. CDR1 and CDR2 (germline): MNHNY, SVGAGI (reference sequence). The germline V and J ends were trimmed by 7 bases and 11 bases, with 20 bases remaining between them. For the CDR3, the DNA is TGTGCCAGCACCCAGGGGACGGTTGGGGTTGCTTTCTTT. Its translation: CASTQGTVGVAFF.

V usage is TRBV18 and J usage is TRBJ1-5; no clear D. Trimming pared 3 bases from V and 6 bases from J, leaving 9 bases between. This CDR3 contains 13 residues. Germline V CDR1 and CDR2: KGHSH, LQKENI. The CDR3 coding sequence is TGTGCCAGCTCACCCACGGCGGGTCAGCCCCAGCATTTT. This encodes CASSPTAGQPQHF.

V is TRBV3-1 (or the pseudogene TRBV3-2) and J is TRBJ1-5, with TRBD1 matching over 12 bases. Germline loops: CDR1 LGHDT, CDR2 YNNKEL (reference sequence). J was trimmed by 6 bases and V by 3 bases; bases with no gene match: 3. CDR3 size: 15 residues. In DNA form, the CDR3 reads TGTGCCAGCAGCCAGGGGACAGGGGGCGGTCAGCCCCAGCATTTT. Translating it yields CASSQGTGGGQPQHF.

The chain uses TRBV12-3 or TRBV12-4 and TRBJ2-7, with a weak D call TRBD1 (6 bases). Trimming left V 3 bases short and J 1 base short, with 7 bases between. This CDR3 is 13 amino acids long. CDR3 region: CASSFRGSYEQYF. The CDR3 bases are TGTGCCAGCAGTTTCAGGGGATCCTACGAGCAGTACTTC.

This chain connects TRBV2 to TRBJ1-1, with 10 bases that match TRBD1. J lost 7 bases, V lost 6 bases, and 8 bases had no gene match. The germline CDR1 and CDR2 sequences are SNHLY and FYNNEI. The CDR3 runs 14 residues. The DNA for the CDR3 is TGTGCCAGCAGCTTAAGACAGGGGGCTGGTGAAGCTTTCTTT. It is translated as CASSLRQGAGEAFF.

This rearrangement joins TRBV25-1 to TRBJ1-6; 8 bases are shared with TRBD1. CDR1 and CDR2 from the germline V gene are MGHDK and SYGVNS. V gave up 6 bases and J gave up 10 bases; unmatched junction bases: 11. The length of the CDR3 is 15 residues. CDR3 residues: CASRGDRRKRSPLHF. The CDR3, as DNA: TGTGCCAGCAGAGGGGACAGGCGGAAAAGGTCACCCCTCCACTTT.

This clone is a singleton in its sample. The chain links TRBV3-1 (or the pseudogene TRBV3-2) to TRBJ1-2; 9 bases match TRBD1. Per germline, CDR1 LGHDT and CDR2 YNNKEL (reference sequence). The CDR3 runs to 14 residues. With 2 bases clipped from V and 7 bases from J, the junction kept 5 bases outside the gene matches. The CDR3 is CASSQSGQGSGYTF. DNA of the CDR3: TGTGCCAGCAGCCAATCCGGACAGGGGAGTGGCTACACCTTC.

This chain joins TRBV18 and TRBJ1-1; no clear D gene. V lost 3 bases and J 1 base, leaving 6 bases between the germline ends. The germline gives CDR1 KGHSH, CDR2 LQKENI. This CDR3 has 13 amino acids. The CDR3 protein is CASSPGRNTEAFF. The CDR3, as DNA: TGTGCCAGCTCACCTGGCAGGAACACTGAAGCTTTCTTT. The variable domain in full, completed from reference TRBV18 and TRBJ1-1, reads NAGVMQNPRHLVRRRGQEARLRCSPMKGHSHVYWYRQLPEEGLKFMVYLQKENIIDESGMPKERFSAEFPKEGPSILRIQQVVRGDSAAYFCASSPGRNTEAFFGQGTRLTVV.

V and J are TRBV7-2 and TRBJ2-6; TRBD1 matches 7 bases. V trimming: 4 bases; J trimming: 2 bases; junction bases outside the gene matches: 2. This CDR3 has 15 residues. Looked up from germline, CDR1 is SGHTA and CDR2 is FQGNSA. In DNA, the CDR3 is TGTGCCAGCAGCTCCAGGGGGACTGGGGCCAACGTCCTGACTTTC. It is translated as CASSSRGTGANVLTF.

The V gene is TRBV19, the J gene TRBJ2-2; 9 bases match TRBD1. CDR1 and CDR2 from the germline V gene are LNHDA and SQIVND (reference sequence). V gave up 7 bases and J gave up 7 bases; unmatched junction bases: 4. The CDR3 spans 13 residues. CDR3 loop: CASKDRGFGELFF. CDR3 DNA sequence: TGTGCCAGTAAGGACAGGGGATTCGGGGAGCTGTTTTTT.

The chain recombines TRBV7-2 with TRBJ2-7; 14 nucleotides agree with TRBD2. The CDR3 sequence is 16 residues long. Germline loops: CDR1 SGHTA, CDR2 FQGNSA. The V gene end was trimmed by 5 bases and the J gene end by 5 bases; junction bases not matched to a gene: 8. CDR3 in DNA: TGTGCCAGCAGCAGGACTAGCGGGGGGACACGGAACGAGCAGTACTTC. Encoded protein: CASSRTSGGTRNEQYF.

On this clone: At one of its ends the junction is not consistent with the germline gene, which may arise from a read error. For the CDR3, the DNA is TGTGCCAGCAGTTACTCGACTGTGAACACTAAAGCTTTCTTT. This encodes CASSYSTVNTKAFF. V usage is TRBV6-5 and J usage is TRBJ1-1; D gene uncertain. CDR3 length: 14 amino acids. The germline V gene has CDR1 MNHEY and CDR2 SVGAGI.

This clone was seen a handful of times. The V gene is TRBV6-5, the J gene TRBJ1-1; TRBD1 might be the D (5 bases). Germline assignment: CDR1 MNHEY and CDR2 SVGAGI. The CDR3 spans 16 residues. V was shortened by 2 bases and J by 4 bases, with 17 bases between the two germline ends. Here the CDR3 reads CASSYVRGGFGTEAFF. The CDR3 nucleotides are TGTGCCAGCAGTTACGTGCGGGGCGGGTTCGGCACTGAAGCTTTCTTT.

The rearrangement joins TRBV7-3 to TRBJ2-2; 13 bases are a match to TRBD2. This CDR3 is 18 amino acids long. The trim removed 4 bases at V and 2 bases at J, leaving 7 bases unmatched. Germline CDR1 and CDR2: SGHTA and FQGTGA. The CDR3 here is CASSSRTSGGLNTGELFF. In nucleotides, the CDR3 is TGTGCCAGCAGCTCAAGGACTAGCGGGGGCCTTAACACCGGGGAGCTGTTTTTT.

The rearrangement uses TRBV7-9 and TRBJ1-1; perhaps TRBD1 as D (6 bases). Trimming took 5 bases from V and 11 from J, leaving 21 bases between them. This CDR3 is built from 14 residues. CDR1 is SEHNR and CDR2 is FQNEAQ in the germline V gene (reference sequence). CDR3 protein: CASSPDRSGGSAFF. DNA of the CDR3: TGTGCCAGCAGCCCCGACAGGTCTGGTGGGTCGGCTTTCTTT.

The rearrangement uses TRBV5-5 and TRBJ1-1; D possibly corresponds to TRBD1 (6 bases). Trimming cost V 0 bases and J 2 bases, with 14 bases left between them. The germline gives CDR1 SGHKS, CDR2 YYEKEE (reference sequence). CDR3 length equals 16 residues. For the CDR3, the DNA is TGTGCCAGCAGCTTGGAAGGGGGAAATCCTAACACTGAAGCTTTCTTT. Protein: CASSLEGGNPNTEAFF. The whole variable domain, filled in from reference TRBV5-5 and TRBJ1-1, reads DAGVTQSPTHLIKTRGQQVTLRCSPISGHKSVSWYQQVLGQGPQFIFQYYEKEERGRGNFPDRFSARQFPNYSSELNVNALLLGDSALYLCASSLEGGNPNTEAFFGQGTRLTVV.

The rearrangement links TRBV19 to TRBJ2-5; 8 bases align to TRBD1. Per the germline V gene, CDR1 is LNHDA and CDR2 is SQIVND (reference sequence). V lost 5 bases, J lost 7 bases, and 9 bases stayed unmatched. CDR3 size: 14 residues. Written as DNA, the CDR3 is TGTGCCAGTAGTCCCGGACAGGGTCCGATGACCCAGTACTTC. Its protein is CASSPGQGPMTQYF.

The chain links TRBV2 to TRBJ2-1, with TRBD2 matching 12 bases. Germline CDR1 is SNHLY and CDR2 is FYNNEI. This CDR3 region has 18 residues. V gave up 6 bases and J gave up 6 bases; unmatched junction bases: 15. This CDR3 reads CASRDASGRASLGNEQFF. CDR3 coding DNA: TGTGCCAGCAGGGACGCTAGCGGGAGGGCCTCTTTGGGCAATGAGCAGTTCTTC.

This chain links TRBV6-4 with TRBJ1-1; possibly TRBD1 for D (6 bases). Trimming took off 5 bases at V and 1 base at J, with 17 bases between the two ends. The CDR3 runs to 16 residues. In germline, CDR1 is MRHNA, CDR2 SNTAGT. CDR3 in DNA: TGTGCCAGCAGTCCCTCTCAGGGGCGAGGGAACACTGAAGCTTTCTTT. Translated, it gives CASSPSQGRGNTEAFF.

This chain uses TRBV28 with TRBJ1-5, with 7 nucleotides matching TRBD1. CDR3 length: 14 amino acids. CDR1 and CDR2 from the germline V gene are MDHEN and SYDVKM. With V trimmed by 6 bases and J by 9 bases, 11 bases remained unmatched. The CDR3 nucleotides read TGTGCCAGCAGGCAGACAGGGCCCTTTCGGCCCCAGCATTTT. Its translation is CASRQTGPFRPQHF.